The 19 T cell receptor beta chains given below trace back to one sample, sequenced in a study of T cells in Graves' hyperthyroidism and ophthalmopathy. Amplification targeted TCR beta CDR3 regions from RNA transcripts. HTBI primers were employed in a first-round RT-PCR of the TCR CDR3. One entry per CDR3 protein results from TCRdb running MiXCR on the multiplex PCR reads. The sample includes 650,000 to 850,000 distinct CDR3 sequences, 18% of them seen just once. The sequenced sample consisted of blood. Receptors originate from a woman aged 45-65 years with Graves' hyperthyroidism that later progressed to Graves' ophthalmopathy.

Note on this clonotype: The junction and the germline gene differ at one end; a read error may be behind it. This chain joins TRBV5-1 and TRBJ2-5; no definite D call. The CDR3 runs 12 residues. The V gene's germline CDR1 is SGHRS and CDR2 YFSETQ. CDR3 loop: CASVRRQESQYF. The CDR3 bases are TGTGCCAGCGTACGCAGACAAGAGAGCCAGTACTTC.

The genes are TRBV19 and TRBJ2-3; D unresolved. The CDR3 spans 12 residues. Trimming took 8 bases from V and 7 from J, leaving 13 bases between them. Germline V gives CDR1 LNHDA, CDR2 SQIVND (reference sequence). This CDR3 is CASAETVNTQYF. The CDR3 bases are TGTGCCAGTGCCGAAACAGTGAATACGCAGTATTTT.

This clonotype has ten or more counts. The chain uses TRBV11-1 and TRBJ2-5; 13 bases align to TRBD2. Germline V CDR1 and CDR2: SGHAT, FQDESV (reference sequence). V was clipped by 5 bases and J by 1 base; unmatched bases: 7. The CDR3 totals 17 residues. The chain's CDR3 is CASSLGLAGARQETQYF. CDR3 coding DNA: TGTGCCAGCAGCCTAGGACTAGCGGGGGCCCGCCAAGAGACCCAGTACTTC.

The chain has TRBV10-3 and TRBJ2-7, with D perhaps matching TRBD1 (5 bases). Germline V gives CDR1 ENHRY, CDR2 SYGVKD. Trimming took off 0 bases at V and 6 bases at J, with 9 bases between the two ends. The CDR3 extends over 13 amino acids. As DNA, the CDR3 is TGTGCCATCAGTGAGTCGATAGGGGCCGAGCAGTACTTC. This gives the protein CAISESIGAEQYF.

This clonotype occurred many times. The chain uses TRBV2 and TRBJ2-5; TRBD1 matches at 7 bases. In germline, CDR1 is SNHLY, CDR2 FYNNEI. This CDR3 contains 13 residues. V shed 6 bases and J 5 bases; nucleotides not matched to a gene: 6. This CDR3 reads CASRTGQLETQYF. Here the CDR3 DNA reads TGTGCCAGCAGGACGGGACAGCTGGAGACCCAGTACTTC.

In this sample, this clonotype turned up many times. The junction shows a germline mismatch at one end, possibly a read error. V gene TRBV20-1 combines with J gene TRBJ2-5; 9 nucleotides match TRBD2. Germline V CDR1 and CDR2: DFQATT, SNEGSKA (reference sequence). The CDR3 covers 17 residues. The CDR3 nucleotides are TGCAGTGCGAGAGCGTATCTAGCGGGGCCATCAGGGGAGACCCAGTACTTC. It specifies CSARAYLAGPSGETQYF.

This chain joins TRBV12-3 or TRBV12-4 and TRBJ1-5; D not certain. The V end was cut by 3 bases, the J end by 3 bases, with 12 bases between. CDR3 length: 15 residues. The CDR3 loop is CASSFGQAFNQPQHF. The CDR3 DNA follows: TGTGCCAGCAGTTTCGGGCAGGCTTTCAATCAGCCCCAGCATTTT.

The sample holds many counts of this clonotype. This rearrangement joins TRBV6-1 to TRBJ2-5, with D perhaps TRBD1 (5 bases). V lost 5 bases and J lost 4, with 14 bases in between. The CDR3 runs to 14 residues. Germline assignment: CDR1 MNHNS and CDR2 SASEGT. Here the CDR3 DNA reads TGTGCCAGCAGTTTGAATTCAAGGGGAGAGACCCAGTACTTC. This translates into CASSLNSRGETQYF.

This clonotype was seen a few times. The rearrangement links TRBV3-1 to TRBJ1-4; D is undetermined. The germline gives CDR1 LGHDT, CDR2 YNNKEL (reference sequence). CDR3 length: 15 amino acids. The V gene lost 2 bases and the J gene lost 3 bases, with 10 bases spanning the gap. CDR3 protein: CASSQWSPANEKLFF. The DNA for the CDR3 is TGTGCCAGCAGCCAATGGTCCCCAGCTAATGAAAAACTGTTTTTT.

In its sample, this clonotype was seen many times. V is TRBV20-1 and J is TRBJ2-3, with 9 bases fitting TRBD1. CDR1 DFQATT and CDR2 SNEGSKA come from the germline V gene (reference sequence). CDR3 size: 14 residues. J was trimmed by 1 base and V by 6 bases; bases with no gene match: 5. CDR3 nucleotides: TGCAGTGCAAAACGACAGGGGGGCACAGATACGCAGTATTTT. Its translation: CSAKRQGGTDTQYF.

This clonotype has ten or more counts. The chain uses TRBV3-1 and TRBJ1-4; maybe TRBD1 (6 bases). V gave up 4 bases and J gave up 5 bases, with 14 bases separating them. The CDR3 spans 15 residues. The germline gives CDR1 LGHDT, CDR2 YNNKEL (reference sequence). The DNA of the CDR3 is TGTGCCAGCAGCCCTCAGGGGCGCCGGAATGAAAAACTGTTTTTT. Translating it yields CASSPQGRRNEKLFF. Supplemented by reference TRBV3-1 and TRBJ1-4, the full variable domain reads DTAVSQTPKYLVTQMGNDKSIKCEQNLGHDTMYWYKQDSKKFLKIMFSYNNKELIINETVPNRFSPKSPDKAHLNLHINSLELGDSAVYFCASSPQGRRNEKLFFGSGTQLSVL.

The chain couples TRBV29-1 to TRBJ2-3, with D maybe TRBD1 (5 bases). Trimming took off 6 bases at V and 2 bases at J, with 9 bases between the two ends. The CDR3 is 12 amino acids. From germline, CDR1 is SQVTM and CDR2 ANQGSEA. The CDR3 region is CSVPGFTDTQYF. The CDR3 bases are TGCAGCGTCCCAGGGTTCACAGATACGCAGTATTTT.

This clonotype was detected many times. The V and J genes are TRBV12-3 or TRBV12-4 and TRBJ2-4; 12 positions match TRBD2. The CDR3 is made up of 17 amino acids. Losses at the gene ends were 5 bases for V and 0 bases for J; bases not matched to a gene: 5. The CDR3 coding sequence is TGTGCCAGCAGTGACCAGGGACTAGCGGGAGCCAAAAACATTCAGTACTTC. Encoded protein: CASSDQGLAGAKNIQYF.

This clonotype has a handful of counts. The chain links TRBV20-1 to TRBJ1-6; 7 bases map to TRBD1. This CDR3 is 17 amino acids long. The germline V gene has CDR1 DFQATT and CDR2 SNEGSKA (reference sequence). After removal of 0 bases from V and 7 bases from J, the junction contained 12 bases not matched to a gene. CDR3 sequence (DNA): TGCAGTGCTAGAGATCCCCTGACAGGGCCCTGGAATTCACCCCTCCACTTT. Encoded protein: CSARDPLTGPWNSPLHF.

Many counts were recorded for this clonotype. Written as DNA, the CDR3 is TGTGCCAGCAGTGAAATATCCGCCATTTATCGTGAAGCTTTCTTT. Translating gives CASSEISAIYREAFF. J is TRBJ1-1 and V is TRBV6-1; D remains unclear. The CDR3 sequence is 15 residues long. Between the trimmed V and J ends, which lost 2 bases and 7 bases, there was a span of 17 bases. Germline V gives CDR1 MNHNS, CDR2 SASEGT.

This clonotype was recorded at least ten times. The V and J genes are TRBV10-3 and TRBJ2-5, with a tentative D call TRBD1 (5 bases). Germline V lookup: CDR1 ENHRY, CDR2 SYGVKD. CDR3 size: 12 residues. Trimming shortened V by 4 bases and J by 2 bases, and 5 bases separated the two germline ends. The CDR3 nucleotides are TGTGCCATCAGTGGACAGCAAGAGACCCAGTACTTC. Translated: CAISGQQETQYF.

This clonotype was seen a handful of times. The V and J genes are TRBV30 and TRBJ2-6; 7 bases align to TRBD2. This CDR3 comprises 17 residues. J gave up 2 bases and V 5 bases, and 12 bases lay outside the gene matches. Germline V gives CDR1 GTSNPN, CDR2 SVGIG (reference sequence). The CDR3 sequence: CAWGGSGGLAGANVLTF. CDR3 coding DNA: TGTGCCTGGGGCGGTTCGGGAGGTTTGGCTGGGGCCAACGTCCTGACTTTC.

This clonotype has a count of ten or more. The chain employs TRBV2 and TRBJ1-5; 8 bases match TRBD1. CDR3 length equals 16 residues. Trimming removed 6 bases from V and 4 bases from J; junction bases left unmatched: 11. The V gene's germline CDR1 is SNHLY and CDR2 FYNNEI. CDR3 amino acids: CASRLQGGFSNQPQHF. CDR3 in DNA: TGTGCCAGCAGATTACAGGGGGGGTTTAGTAATCAGCCCCAGCATTTT.

This clonotype came up a few times. This chain joins TRBV5-5 and TRBJ1-1, with 7 bases matching TRBD1. Trimming cost V 5 bases and J 4 bases; bases outside gene matches: 11. Germline CDR1 is SGHKS and CDR2 is YYEKEE (reference sequence). The CDR3 is 15 amino acids. DNA for the CDR3: TGTGCCAGCAGTCCCCTCAGGGGGGGCGGCACTGAAGCTTTCTTT. Amino acid sequence: CASSPLRGGGTEAFF.